What follows describes a single T cell receptor (beta chain). The data were taken from a study of OX40 agonist ivuxolimab in advanced cancers. The repertoire was sequenced with immunoSEQ multiplex PCR; TCRdb's copy has only in-frame clones and lacks some. The data show tens of thousands of clones, approximately 90% seen once. The CDR3 covers 17 residues. V shed 6 bases and J shed 7 bases, with 25 bases lying between them. Germline values: CDR1 SNHLY, CDR2 FYNNEI. This TCR derives from an adult with an advanced solid tumor such as melanoma, head and neck, liver or kidney cancer. The J gene is TRBJ1-5, the V gene TRBV2; D is possibly TRBD1 (6 bases). Sequences were derived from CD4+ or CD8+ T cells sorted from blood, sampled in a trial of the OX40 agonist ivuxolimab. CDR3 region: CASSPGRGTNPKQPQHF. In DNA, the CDR3 is TGTGCCAGCAGCCCCGGAAGGGGGACCAACCCAAAGCAGCCCCAGCATTTT.